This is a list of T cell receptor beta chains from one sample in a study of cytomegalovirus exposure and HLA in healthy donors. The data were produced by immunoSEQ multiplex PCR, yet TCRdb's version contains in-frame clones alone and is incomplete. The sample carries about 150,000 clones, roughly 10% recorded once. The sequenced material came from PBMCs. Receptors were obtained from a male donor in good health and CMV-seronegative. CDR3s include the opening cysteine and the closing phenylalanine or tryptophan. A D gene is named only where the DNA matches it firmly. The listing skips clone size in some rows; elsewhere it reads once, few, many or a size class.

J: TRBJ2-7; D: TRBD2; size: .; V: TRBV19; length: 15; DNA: TGTGCCAGTAGTATAGTTCCGGGGGGCTCCTACGAGCAGTACTTC; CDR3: CASSIVPGGSYEQYF
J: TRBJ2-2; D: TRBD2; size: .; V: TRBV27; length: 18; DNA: TGTGCCAGCAGTTTATCGGGTCGGGTAGCGGGAACGGCCGGGGAGCTGTTTTTT; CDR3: CASSLSGRVAGTAGELFF
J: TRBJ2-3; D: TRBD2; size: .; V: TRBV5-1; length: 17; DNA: TGCGCCAGCAGCTTAGACGAAGCGGGATGGAGCACAGATACGCAGTATTTT; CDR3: CASSLDEAGWSTDTQYF
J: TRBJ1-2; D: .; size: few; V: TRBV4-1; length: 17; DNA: TGCGCCAGCAGCCAAGTCGAAGGGGTACCTTTTTTGAATGGCTACACCTTC; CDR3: CASSQVEGVPFLNGYTF
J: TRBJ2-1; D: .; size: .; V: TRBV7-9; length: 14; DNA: TGTGCCAGCAGCCCTCGGACTACCAACAATGAGCAGTTCTTC; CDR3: CASSPRTTNNEQFF
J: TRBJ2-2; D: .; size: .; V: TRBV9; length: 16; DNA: TGTGCCAGCAGCGGCTCCTGGACTTCGTATCAGGGGGAGCTGTTTTTT; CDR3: CASSGSWTSYQGELFF
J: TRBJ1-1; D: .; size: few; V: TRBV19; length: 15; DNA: TGTGCCAGCCGAAGGGGCAGGGGCCGGGACACTGAAGCTTTCTTT; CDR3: CASRRGRGRDTEAFF
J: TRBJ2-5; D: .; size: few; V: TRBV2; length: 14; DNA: TGTGCCAGCAGTGAAGTCACTCGCCAAGAGACCCAGTACTTC; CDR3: CASSEVTRQETQYF
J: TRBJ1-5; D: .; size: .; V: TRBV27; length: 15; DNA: TGTGCCAGCAGCCTAAATGACAGGAGCAATCAGCCCCAGCATTTT; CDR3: CASSLNDRSNQPQHF
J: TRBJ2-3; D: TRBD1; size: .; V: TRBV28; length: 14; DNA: TGTGCCAGCAGCCTGACAGGGGGCGCGGATACGCAGTATTTT; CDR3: CASSLTGGADTQYF
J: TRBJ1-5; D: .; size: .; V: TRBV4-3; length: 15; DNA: TGCGCCAGCAGCCAAGATGTTTTAGGGAGGGGGCCCCAGCATTTT; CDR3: CASSQDVLGRGPQHF
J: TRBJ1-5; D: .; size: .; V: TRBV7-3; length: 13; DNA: TGTGCCAGCAGCTTTGACATCAATCAGCCCCAGCATTTT; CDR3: CASSFDINQPQHF
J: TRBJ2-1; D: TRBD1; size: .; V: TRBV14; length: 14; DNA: TGTGCCAGCAGCCCCCTGGGACAGGGGAGTGAGCAGTTCTTC; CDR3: CASSPLGQGSEQFF
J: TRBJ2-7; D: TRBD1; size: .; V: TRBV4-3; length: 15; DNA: TGCGCCAGCAGCCAAGGACAGGGCCTCTCCTACGAGCAGTACTTC; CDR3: CASSQGQGLSYEQYF
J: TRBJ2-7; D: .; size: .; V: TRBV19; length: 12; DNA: TGTGCCAGTAGTCCTAGAGCTTACGAGCAGTACTTC; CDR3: CASSPRAYEQYF
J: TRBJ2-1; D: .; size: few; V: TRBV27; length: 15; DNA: TGTGCCAGCAGTTTATCCAGGGGCCTCTACAATGAGCAGTTCTTC; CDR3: CASSLSRGLYNEQFF
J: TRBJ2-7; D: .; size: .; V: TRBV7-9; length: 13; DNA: TGTGCCAGCAGCCCCGTCAGCTCCTACGAGCAGTACTTC; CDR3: CASSPVSSYEQYF
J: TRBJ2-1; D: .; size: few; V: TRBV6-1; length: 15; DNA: TGTGCCAGCAGCGGTGACAGGGTTGGGGGGAATGAGCAGTTCTTC; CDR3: CASSGDRVGGNEQFF
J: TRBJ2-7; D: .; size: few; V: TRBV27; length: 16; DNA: TGTGCCAGCAGTTTATCTTCCCCCGAGGGATCCTACGAGCAGTACTTC; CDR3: CASSLSSPEGSYEQYF
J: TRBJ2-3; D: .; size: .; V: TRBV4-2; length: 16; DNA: TGTGCCAGCAGCCTCTGGTCTCGCGGGAGCACAGATACGCAGTATTTT; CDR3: CASSLWSRGSTDTQYF
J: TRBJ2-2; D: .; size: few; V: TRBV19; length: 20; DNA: TGTGCCAGTAGTATAAGCCCGCAGGGTTTTTCTGGGCTATATAGCGGGGAGCTGTTTTTT; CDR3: CASSISPQGFSGLYSGELFF
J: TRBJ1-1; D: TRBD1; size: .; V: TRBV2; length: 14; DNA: TGTGCCAGCAGGATCACAGGGGCGGGCACTGAAGCTTTCTTT; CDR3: CASRITGAGTEAFF
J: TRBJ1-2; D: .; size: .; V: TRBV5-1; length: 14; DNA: TGCGCCAGCAGCTTAATGACAGCGAACTATGGCTACACCTTC; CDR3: CASSLMTANYGYTF
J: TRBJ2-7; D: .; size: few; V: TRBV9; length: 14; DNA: TGTGCCAGCAGCCCACAGGTAGTACCCTACGAGCAGTACTTC; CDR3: CASSPQVVPYEQYF
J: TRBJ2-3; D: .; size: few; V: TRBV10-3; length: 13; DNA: TGTGCCATCAGTCGACAGGGCACAGATACGCAGTATTTT; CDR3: CAISRQGTDTQYF
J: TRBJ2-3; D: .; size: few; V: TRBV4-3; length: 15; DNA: TGCGCCAGCAGCCAAGAGCGGATAGGCGGGGATACGCAGTATTTT; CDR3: CASSQERIGGDTQYF
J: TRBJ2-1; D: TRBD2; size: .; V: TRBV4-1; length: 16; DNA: TGCGCCAGCAGCCAAGATCTGGCGGGGGGTTACAATGAGCAGTTCTTC; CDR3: CASSQDLAGGYNEQFF
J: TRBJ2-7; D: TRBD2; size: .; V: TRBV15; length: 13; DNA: TGTGCCACCAGCGTCCGGGGGGGCAACGAGCAGTACTTC; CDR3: CATSVRGGNEQYF
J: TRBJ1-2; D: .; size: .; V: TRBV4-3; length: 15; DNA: TGCGCCAGCAGCCAAGATCGAGGGCAGAAGTATGGCTACACCTTC; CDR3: CASSQDRGQKYGYTF
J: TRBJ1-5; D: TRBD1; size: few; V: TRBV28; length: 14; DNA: TGTGCCAGCAGCCTACAGGGGGCAAGGCAGCCCCAGCATTTT; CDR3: CASSLQGARQPQHF
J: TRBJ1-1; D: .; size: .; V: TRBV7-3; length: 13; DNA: TGTGCCAGCAGCTCGTCTGGAGGCACTGAAGCTTTCTTT; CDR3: CASSSSGGTEAFF
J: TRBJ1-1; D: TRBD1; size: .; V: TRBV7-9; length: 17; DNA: TGTGCCAGCAGCCGAGGGACAGGGCTTACCCCGAACACTGAAGCTTTCTTT; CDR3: CASSRGTGLTPNTEAFF
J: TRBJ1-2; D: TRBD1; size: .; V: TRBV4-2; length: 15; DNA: TGTGCCAGCAGCCAACAGGGGGGACCGAACTATGGCTACACCTTC; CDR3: CASSQQGGPNYGYTF
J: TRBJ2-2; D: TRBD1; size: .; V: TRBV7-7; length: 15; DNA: TGTGCTAGCAGCTTAGTGGGGACAGGCACCGGGGAGCTGTTTTTT; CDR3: CASSLVGTGTGELFF
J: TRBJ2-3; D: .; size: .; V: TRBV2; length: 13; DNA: TGTGCCAGGGCGGGGATACCCGTCGATACGCAGTATTTT; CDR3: CARAGIPVDTQYF
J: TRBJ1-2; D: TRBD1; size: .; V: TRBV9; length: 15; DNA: TGTGCCAGCAGCGAGGAGACAGGGGGCTACGGTGGCTACACCTTC; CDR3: CASSEETGGYGGYTF
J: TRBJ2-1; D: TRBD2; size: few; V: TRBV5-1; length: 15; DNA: TGCGCCAGCAGCCAAGGACTAGCGGAGAACAATGAGCAGTTCTTC; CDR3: CASSQGLAENNEQFF
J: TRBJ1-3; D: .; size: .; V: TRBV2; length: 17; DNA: TGTGCCAGCAGTGAACCCCGACAGCGCATCTCTGGAAACACCATATATTTT; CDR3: CASSEPRQRISGNTIYF
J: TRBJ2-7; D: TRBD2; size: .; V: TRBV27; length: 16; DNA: TGTGCCAGCAGTCCCCATGGACTAGCGGGGGCCTACGAGCAGTACTTC; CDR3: CASSPHGLAGAYEQYF
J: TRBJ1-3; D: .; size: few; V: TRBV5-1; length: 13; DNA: TGCGCCAGCCGGGACAATACTGGAAACACCATATATTTT; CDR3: CASRDNTGNTIYF
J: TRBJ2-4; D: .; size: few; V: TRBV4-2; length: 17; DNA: TGTGCCAGCAGCCAAGATCCGGGTATGCTAGCCAAAAACATTCAGTACTTC; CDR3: CASSQDPGMLAKNIQYF
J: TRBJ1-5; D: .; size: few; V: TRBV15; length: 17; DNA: TGTGCCACCAGCAGAGATCTGGGGGAGCGGGTTGGTCAGCCCCAGCATTTT; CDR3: CATSRDLGERVGQPQHF
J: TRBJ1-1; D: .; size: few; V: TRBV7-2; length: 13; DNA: TGTGCCAGCAGCTCGGGGGGTTGGACTGAAGCTTTCTTT; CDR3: CASSSGGWTEAFF
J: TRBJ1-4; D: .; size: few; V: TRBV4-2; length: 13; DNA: TGTGCCAGCAGCCAAGAAGAGGGTGAAAAACTGTTTTTT; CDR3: CASSQEEGEKLFF
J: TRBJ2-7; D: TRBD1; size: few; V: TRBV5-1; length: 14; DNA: TGCGCCAGCAGCGTCGGGACAGGGTGGTACGAGCAGTACTTC; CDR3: CASSVGTGWYEQYF
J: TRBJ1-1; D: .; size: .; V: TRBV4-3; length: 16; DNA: TGCGCCAGCAGCCAAGATGGGGAGGGGCAAAGGACTGAAGCTTTCTTT; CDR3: CASSQDGEGQRTEAFF
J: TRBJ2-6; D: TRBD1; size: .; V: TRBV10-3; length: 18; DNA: TGTGCCATCAGGGCCCCCGGGACAGGGGGTTCTGGGGCCAACGTCCTGACTTTC; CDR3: CAIRAPGTGGSGANVLTF
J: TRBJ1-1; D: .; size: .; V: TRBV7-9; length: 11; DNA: TGTGCCAGCAGCCATACAGACGAAGCTTTCTTT; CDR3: CASSHTDEAFF
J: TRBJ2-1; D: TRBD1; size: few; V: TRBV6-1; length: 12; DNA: TGTGCCAGCAGCCGGACAGGGATCGAGCAGTTCTTC; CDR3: CASSRTGIEQFF
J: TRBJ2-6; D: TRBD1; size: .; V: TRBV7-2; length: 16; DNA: TGTGCCAGCACCGAACAGGGGGCGCTTGGGGCCAACGTCCTGACTTTC; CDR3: CASTEQGALGANVLTF
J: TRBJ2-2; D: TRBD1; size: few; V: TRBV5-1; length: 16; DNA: TGCGCCAGCAGCTTGGCGGACAGGGGGGACACCGGGGAGCTGTTTTTT; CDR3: CASSLADRGDTGELFF
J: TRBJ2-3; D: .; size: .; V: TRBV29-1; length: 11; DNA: TGCAGCGTCTCTCTTTCAGATACGCAGTATTTT; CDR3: CSVSLSDTQYF
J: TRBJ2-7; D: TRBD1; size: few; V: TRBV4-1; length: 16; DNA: TGCGCCAGCAGCCATTCCACCGGGACAGGCTCCTACGAGCAGTACTTC; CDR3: CASSHSTGTGSYEQYF
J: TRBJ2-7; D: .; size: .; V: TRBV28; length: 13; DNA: TGTGCCAGCAGTTTGACACCTACCTACGAGCAGTACTTC; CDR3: CASSLTPTYEQYF
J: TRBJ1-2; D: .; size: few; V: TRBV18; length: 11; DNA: TGTGCCAGCTCACCCTCCTATGGCTACACCTTC; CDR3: CASSPSYGYTF
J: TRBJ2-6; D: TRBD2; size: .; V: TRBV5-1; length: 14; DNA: TGCGCCAGCAGGGGGGGGTCTGGGGCCAACGTCCTGACTTTC; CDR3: CASRGGSGANVLTF
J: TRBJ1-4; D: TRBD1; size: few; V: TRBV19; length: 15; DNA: TGTGCCAGTAGTATATGGGGGACAGGGGGTGAAAAACTGTTTTTT; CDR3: CASSIWGTGGEKLFF
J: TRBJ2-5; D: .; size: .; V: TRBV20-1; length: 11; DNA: TGCAGTGCTAGAGACCCGGGGACCCAGTACTTC; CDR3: CSARDPGTQYF